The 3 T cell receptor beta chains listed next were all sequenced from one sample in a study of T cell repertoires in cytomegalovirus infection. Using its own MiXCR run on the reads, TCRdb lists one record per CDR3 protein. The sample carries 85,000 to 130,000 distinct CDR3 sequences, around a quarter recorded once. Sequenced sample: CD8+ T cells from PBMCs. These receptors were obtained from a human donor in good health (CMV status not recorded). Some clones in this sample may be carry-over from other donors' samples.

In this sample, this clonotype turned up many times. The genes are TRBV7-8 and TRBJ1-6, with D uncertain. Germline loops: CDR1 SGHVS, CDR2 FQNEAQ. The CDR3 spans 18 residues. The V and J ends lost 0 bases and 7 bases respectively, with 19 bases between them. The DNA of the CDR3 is TGTGCCAGCAGCTTAGCGACTTGGGGAAGCCTGGAGAATTCACCCCTCCACTTT. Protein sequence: CASSLATWGSLENSPLHF.

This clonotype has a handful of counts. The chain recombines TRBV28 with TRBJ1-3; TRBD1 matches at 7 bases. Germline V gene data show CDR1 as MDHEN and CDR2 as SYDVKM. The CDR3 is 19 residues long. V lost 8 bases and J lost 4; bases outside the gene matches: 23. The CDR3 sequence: CASLSFGTDDRLSGNTIYF. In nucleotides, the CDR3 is TGTGCCAGCTTAAGTTTCGGGACAGACGATCGTCTTTCAGGAAACACCATATATTTT.

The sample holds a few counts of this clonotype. The CDR3 sequence is CSARSRDVAYEQYF. In DNA, the CDR3 is TGCAGTGCCCGTAGTCGGGACGTCGCCTACGAGCAGTACTTC. The chain carries TRBV20-1 and TRBJ2-7; D could derive from TRBD1 or TRBD2 (5 bases each). V shed 6 bases and J shed 2 bases, with 17 bases lying between them. This CDR3 region has 14 residues. CDR1 and CDR2 from the germline V gene are DFQATT and SNEGSKA (reference sequence).